These 14 T cell receptor beta chains were all obtained from the same sample, sequenced in a study of T cells in Graves' hyperthyroidism and ophthalmopathy. Authors of the study amplified TCR beta CDR3 regions from RNA transcripts. HTBI primers drove first-round RT-PCR of the TCR CDR3. TCRdb recomputed calls from the multiplex PCR reads with MiXCR, one row per CDR3 protein. The sample holds nearly 600,000 distinct CDR3 sequences, 14% seen once. Sequenced sample: blood. The receptors stem from a woman younger than 35 with Graves' ophthalmopathy.

On this clonotype: A much bigger clone sits one base away, suggesting this may be a read error. The rearrangement joins TRBV6-4 to TRBJ1-6; 8 bases are shared with TRBD1. Germline trimming cut 11 bases from V and 9 bases from J; bases unmatched to any gene: 18. Per germline, CDR1 MRHNA and CDR2 SNTAGT. CDR3 length equals 16 residues. The CDR3 region is CAGTRQGRRQGSPLHF. The DNA for the CDR3 is TGTGCCGGCACTCGACAGGGGAGGCGACAGGGTTCACCCCTCCACTTT.

There are many counts of this clonotype. The rearrangement links TRBV7-2 to TRBJ2-3; 11 nucleotides line up with TRBD2. CDR1 is SGHTA, CDR2 FQGNSA, per germline. The CDR3 is 16 residues long. Losses at the gene ends were 3 bases for V and 2 bases for J; bases not matched to a gene: 4. CDR3: CASSLGLADLTDTQYF. CDR3 nucleotides: TGTGCCAGCAGCTTGGGACTAGCGGACCTCACAGATACGCAGTATTTT.

CDR3 DNA: TGTGCCAGCACCCCCCAGGGCCTGGTTTTTTTTGGGGCGGGTGGCTACACCTTC. It yields the protein CASTPQGLVFFGAGGYTF. The V gene is TRBV6-1, the J gene TRBJ1-2; D may be TRBD1 (5 bases). Trimming removed 7 bases at V and 7 bases at J, with 31 bases between. Germline lookup yields CDR1 MNHNS and CDR2 SASEGT. The CDR3 sequence is 18 residues long.

This clonotype was seen ten or more times. The chain combines TRBV6-1 with TRBJ2-7; 9 bases match TRBD2. Germline-derived CDR1 and CDR2 are MNHNS and SASEGT. The CDR3 spans 15 residues. After removal of 5 bases from V and 5 bases from J, the junction contained 10 bases not matched to a gene. The CDR3 DNA follows: TGTGCCAGCAGTCATCTAGCGGGATTGCCCCACGAGCAGTACTTC. Its protein is CASSHLAGLPHEQYF.

Concerning this clonotype itself: This clone may be a read error of a much larger clone one base away. The genes are TRBV6-1 and TRBJ2-1, with TRBD2 identical over 8 bases. Looked up from germline, CDR1 is MNHNS and CDR2 is SASEGT. This CDR3 has 15 residues. The CDR3 is CASNEPGGSYNEQFF. For the CDR3, the DNA is TGTGCCAGCAATGAACCGGGAGGGTCCTACAATGAGCAGTTCTTC.

The V call is TRBV9, the J call TRBJ2-3; 10 bases line up with TRBD2. CDR1 and CDR2 from the germline V gene are SGDLS and YYNGEE. V lost 3 bases and J lost 2; bases outside the gene matches: 6. The CDR3 loop spans 16 amino acids. CDR3 nucleotide sequence: TGTGCCAGCAGCGCGAGCGGGAGGGGCTCCACAGATACGCAGTATTTT. This encodes CASSASGRGSTDTQYF.

This clonotype was counted many times. The CDR3 here is CAWNRVPNTGELFF. The CDR3 bases are TGTGCCTGGAACCGGGTCCCCAACACCGGGGAGCTGTTTTTT. This rearrangement joins TRBV30 to TRBJ2-2; D remains unclear. V lost 4 bases and J 2 bases, leaving 11 bases between the germline ends. The CDR3 contains 14 residues. The germline V gene encodes CDR1 GTSNPN and CDR2 SVGIG (reference sequence).

The chain carries TRBV6-4 and TRBJ2-7; 10 bases are shared with TRBD1. Trimming cost V 3 bases and J 4 bases; bases outside gene matches: 6. In germline, CDR1 is MRHNA, CDR2 SNTAGT. This CDR3 is 15 amino acids long. The CDR3 DNA sequence: TGTGCCAGCAGTGATAAGGGACAGGGGTCGTACGAGCAGTACTTC. It yields the protein CASSDKGQGSYEQYF.

This clonotype was seen ten or more times. The genes are TRBV7-3 and TRBJ2-7; 10 nucleotides match TRBD2. J was trimmed by 7 bases and V by 4 bases; bases with no gene match: 10. CDR1 SGHTA and CDR2 FQGTGA come from the germline V gene. This CDR3 region has 15 residues. The CDR3 is CASSYASGGGEEQYF. Here the CDR3 DNA reads TGTGCCAGCAGCTACGCCAGCGGGGGGGGTGAGGAGCAGTACTTC.

The V and J genes are TRBV18 and TRBJ1-3; possible D gene TRBD1, 5 bases. Germline-derived CDR1 and CDR2 are KGHSH and LQKENI. Trimming cost V 0 bases and J 0 bases, with 9 bases left between them. The CDR3 spans 16 residues. DNA of the CDR3: TGTGCCAGCTCACCACCTCAGGGAAGCTCTGGAAACACCATATATTTT. Translating gives CASSPPQGSSGNTIYF. Based on the CDR3 plus reference TRBV18 and TRBJ1-3, the full variable domain is NAGVMQNPRHLVRRRGQEARLRCSPMKGHSHVYWYRQLPEEGLKFMVYLQKENIIDESGMPKERFSAEFPKEGPSILRIQQVVRGDSAAYFCASSPPQGSSGNTIYFGEGSWLTVV.

This clonotype was counted many times. The gene calls are TRBV11-3 and TRBJ2-7; 12 nucleotides match TRBD1. CDR1 SGHNT and CDR2 YENEEA come from the germline V gene. There are 16 residues in the CDR3. Germline trimming cut 0 bases from V and 5 bases from J; bases unmatched to any gene: 5. The CDR3 is CASSLEGDRGQDEQYF. CDR3 in DNA: TGTGCCAGCAGCTTAGAGGGGGACAGGGGGCAGGACGAGCAGTACTTC.

The chain recombines TRBV18 with TRBJ1-1; D may be TRBD1 (6 bases). Germline values: CDR1 KGHSH, CDR2 LQKENI. Trimming removed 5 bases from V and 1 base from J, with 14 bases in between. The CDR3 runs 15 residues. CDR3 residues: CASSGSYRENTEAFF. As DNA, the CDR3 is TGTGCCAGCTCAGGATCCTACAGGGAGAACACTGAAGCTTTCTTT.

This clonotype was counted only a few times. The J gene is TRBJ2-5, the V gene TRBV7-9; weak D call: TRBD1 (6 bases). Germline assignment: CDR1 SEHNR and CDR2 FQNEAQ (reference sequence). V was clipped by 5 bases and J by 0 bases, with 10 bases between them. This CDR3 spans 14 amino acids. The CDR3 reads CASSPDRNQETQYF. DNA for the CDR3: TGTGCCAGCAGCCCCGACAGGAACCAAGAGACCCAGTACTTC.

This clonotype was recorded at least ten times. The V gene is TRBV20-1, the J gene TRBJ2-7; 9 bases agree with TRBD1. Germline CDR1 DFQATT, CDR2 SNEGSKA (reference sequence). The V segment lost 5 bases and the J segment 5 bases; nucleotides outside the gene matches: 7. The CDR3 is made up of 13 amino acids. CDR3 protein: CSASDRGRDEQYF. In DNA form, the CDR3 reads TGCAGTGCTTCGGACAGGGGTAGGGACGAGCAGTACTTC.